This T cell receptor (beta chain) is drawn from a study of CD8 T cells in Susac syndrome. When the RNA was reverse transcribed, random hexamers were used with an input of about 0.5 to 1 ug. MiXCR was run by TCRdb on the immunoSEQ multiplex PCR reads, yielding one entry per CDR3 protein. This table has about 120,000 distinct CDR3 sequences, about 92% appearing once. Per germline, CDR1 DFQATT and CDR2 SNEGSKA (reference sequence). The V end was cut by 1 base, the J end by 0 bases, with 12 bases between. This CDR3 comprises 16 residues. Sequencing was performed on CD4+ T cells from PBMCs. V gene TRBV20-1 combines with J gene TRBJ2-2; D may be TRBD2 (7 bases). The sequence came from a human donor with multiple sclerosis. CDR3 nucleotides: TGCAGTGCTAGAGGTCGGGGGGCGTCGAACACCGGGGAGCTGTTTTTT. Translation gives CSARGRGASNTGELFF.